The 27 T cell receptor beta chains reported below all come from one sample, sequenced in a study of T-cell memory formation after mild COVID-19. TCRdb re-derived calls from the 5' RACE reads in MiXCR, one entry per CDR3 protein. The sample has 560,000 or so distinct CDR3 sequences, 17% seen once. Sequencing was performed on PBMCs or a T cell subset sorted from them (not recorded which). Receptors were obtained from an adult woman who had mild COVID-19 (a few samples of this study predate the infection). Cell type and time point are not known.

This clonotype was found many times. The rearrangement uses TRBV6-4 and TRBJ2-3; the match to TRBD2 covers 8 bases. V gave up 6 bases and J gave up 4 bases; unmatched junction bases: 3. This CDR3 is built from 13 residues. From germline, CDR1 is MRHNA and CDR2 SNTAGT. The DNA of the CDR3 is TGTGCCAGCAGCGGGGGGGACCCAGATACGCAGTATTTT. It encodes CASSGGDPDTQYF.

The chain joins TRBV7-9 to TRBJ1-2; no clear D. Germline loops: CDR1 SEHNR, CDR2 FQNEAQ (reference sequence). The CDR3 is 15 residues long. V was pared by 2 bases and J by 2 bases, with 12 bases between. For the CDR3, the DNA is TGTGCCAGCAGCTTATCCCCGGGAGGAAACTATGGCTACACCTTC. Encoded protein: CASSLSPGGNYGYTF.

The J gene is TRBJ1-2, the V gene TRBV21-1; the D call in the table, TRBD1, was not verified against the DNA. TRBV21-1 is noted as a pseudogene. The CDR3 loop spans 16 amino acids. CDR3 DNA sequence: TGTGCCAGCACCCCGACTAAAGGGACATCCAAATATGGCTACACCTTC. Protein product: CASTPTKGTSKYGYTF.

At least ten counts were recorded for this clonotype. The CDR3 nucleotides are TGTGCCAGCAGCCCCGACGGGGGGCTAACGGAGACCCAGTACTTC. Translated, it gives CASSPDGGLTETQYF. The chain recombines TRBV3-1 with TRBJ2-5; D perhaps matches TRBD2 (7 bases). Germline V CDR1 and CDR2: LGHDT, YNNKEL (reference sequence). V was clipped by 4 bases and J by 5 bases, with 17 bases between them. This CDR3 is built from 15 residues.

The rearrangement joins TRBV6-5 to TRBJ2-6; 9 bases are shared with TRBD1. Germline trimming cut 2 bases from V and 0 bases from J; bases unmatched to any gene: 5. CDR1 is MNHEY, CDR2 SVGAGI, per germline. The CDR3 is made up of 18 amino acids. The CDR3 DNA reads TGTGCCAGCAGTTACAAGGGGACAGGGTTCTCTGGGGCCAACGTCCTGACTTTC. It translates to CASSYKGTGFSGANVLTF.

This clonotype was counted ten times or more. The rearrangement joins TRBV7-3 to TRBJ2-1; 10 bases match TRBD1. Germline CDR1 reads SGHTA; CDR2 reads FQGTGA. The CDR3 is made up of 16 amino acids. V gave up 5 bases and J gave up 1 base; unmatched junction bases: 5. DNA for the CDR3: TGTGCCAGCAGCCCATCGGGACAGGGGTCCTACAATGAGCAGTTCTTC. The encoded protein is CASSPSGQGSYNEQFF.

This clonotype has a handful of counts. The V and J genes are TRBV4-3 and TRBJ2-3, with a weak D call TRBD1 (6 bases). V was cut by 0 bases and J by 2 bases, with 12 bases left in between. The CDR3 consists of 16 residues. Germline CDR1 and CDR2: LGHNA and YSLEER. The CDR3: CASSQDRDKNTDTQYF. The CDR3, as DNA: TGCGCCAGCAGCCAAGATCGGGACAAAAACACAGATACGCAGTATTTT.

V and J are TRBV12-3 or TRBV12-4 and TRBJ2-7; 12 bases align to TRBD2. The length of the CDR3 is 14 residues. V was clipped by 6 bases and J by 9 bases; unmatched bases: 9. The CDR3 loop reads CASRPTSGGPRQYF. CDR3 coding DNA: TGTGCCAGCAGACCGACTAGCGGGGGCCCCCGGCAGTACTTC.

This clonotype was seen ten or more times. The chain combines TRBV7-9 with TRBJ2-3; TRBD1 matches 7 bases. J was trimmed by 6 bases and V by 5 bases; bases with no gene match: 14. Germline CDR1 and CDR2: SEHNR and FQNEAQ (reference sequence). The CDR3 is 16 residues long. CDR3 residues: CASSPRDRLLRDTQYF. The CDR3 DNA follows: TGTGCCAGCAGCCCGAGGGACAGACTCCTGCGGGATACGCAGTATTTT.

This clonotype appeared a few times. With a much larger clone just one base away, this may be a read error. The chain carries TRBV20-1 and TRBJ2-3; 9 bases are a match to TRBD2. This CDR3 has 12 amino acids. Germline V gives CDR1 DFQATT, CDR2 SNEGSKA (reference sequence). CDR3 bases: TGCAGTCCTAGAGACCGTAGCGGGAGAGAGTATTTT. Translation gives CSPRDRSGREYF.

This clonotype is a singleton in its sample. V gene TRBV19 combines with J gene TRBJ1-4, with a tentative D call TRBD1 (5 bases). The V and J ends lost 6 bases and 0 bases respectively, with 11 bases between them. There are 15 residues in the CDR3. Looked up from germline, CDR1 is LNHDA and CDR2 is SQIVND (reference sequence). The CDR3 DNA reads as TGTGCCAGTAGCAAAAGGGGCGCAACTAATGAAAAACTGTTTTTT. Its translation is CASSKRGATNEKLFF.

The chain carries TRBV5-6 and TRBJ2-7; 8 nucleotides match TRBD1. V shed 6 bases, J shed 2 bases, and the junction held 10 bases outside the gene matches. This CDR3 spans 15 amino acids. CDR1 is SGHDT and CDR2 is YYEEEE in the germline V gene. The CDR3: CASTSIGTGAYEQYF. As DNA, the CDR3 is TGTGCCAGCACCTCCATCGGGACAGGAGCCTACGAGCAGTACTTC.

This clonotype has ten or more counts. The J gene is TRBJ2-5, the V gene TRBV12-3 or TRBV12-4, with unresolved D. CDR3 length: 13 residues. Trimming cost V 3 bases and J 0 bases, with 5 bases left between them. CDR3 sequence reads: CASSLAHQETQYF. The CDR3 DNA is TGTGCCAGCAGTTTGGCACACCAAGAGACCCAGTACTTC.

This chain uses TRBV6-2 or TRBV6-3 with TRBJ2-5; TRBD2 matches at 16 bases. The CDR3 has 16 amino acids. Germline CDR1 reads MNHEY; CDR2 reads SVGEGT. Trimming removed 4 bases from V and 6 bases from J; junction bases left unmatched: 5. The CDR3: CASSSGTSGRVKTQYF. The CDR3 DNA is TGTGCCAGCAGTTCCGGGACTAGCGGGAGGGTAAAGACCCAGTACTTC.

This chain uses TRBV5-1 with TRBJ2-1; unclear D gene. Trimming removed 4 bases from V and 8 bases from J, with 19 bases in between. The CDR3 covers 15 residues. Germline CDR1 is SGHRS and CDR2 is YFSETQ. CDR3 amino acids: CASSGGARWFDEQFF. The CDR3 DNA is TGCGCCAGCAGCGGTGGAGCCCGTTGGTTCGATGAGCAGTTCTTC.

This clonotype was recorded at least ten times. The chain combines TRBV5-1 with TRBJ2-3; TRBD1 matches 7 bases. V dropped 4 bases and J dropped 4; count of bases not matched to a gene: 6. Per germline, CDR1 SGHRS and CDR2 YFSETQ. The CDR3 covers 14 residues. CDR3 DNA sequence: TGCGCCAGCAGCCCCGGACAGGCGGCAGATACGCAGTATTTT. Translated: CASSPGQAADTQYF.

This clonotype was detected a few times. The rearrangement links TRBV7-2 to TRBJ1-1; no clear D gene. Germline lookup yields CDR1 SGHTA and CDR2 FQGNSA. This CDR3 spans 13 amino acids. V lost 1 base, J lost 10 bases, and 13 bases lay in between. CDR3 sequence reads: CASSLGGGTSAFF. CDR3 bases: TGTGCCAGCAGCTTAGGGGGAGGCACTTCAGCTTTCTTT.

This clonotype has a handful of counts. This chain uses TRBV12-3 or TRBV12-4 with TRBJ2-3, with TRBD2 matching over 9 bases. V lost 2 bases to trimming and J lost 2 bases; unmatched junction nucleotides: 5. This CDR3 comprises 16 residues. The CDR3 nucleotides are TGTGCCAGCAGTTTAAATAGCGGGGGCCCCACAGATACGCAGTATTTT. Translation gives CASSLNSGGPTDTQYF.

This clonotype came up many times. The rearrangement links TRBV15 to TRBJ2-6; D remains ambiguous. The V gene lost 0 bases and the J gene lost 1 base, with 7 bases spanning the gap. This CDR3 is built from 16 residues. Germline values: CDR1 LNHNV, CDR2 YYDKDF (reference sequence). DNA for the CDR3: TGTGCCACCAGCAGAGATCAAAGTTCTGGGGCCAACGTCCTGACTTTC. This gives the protein CATSRDQSSGANVLTF.

This chain connects TRBV19 to TRBJ2-3; D might be TRBD1 (5 bases). The germline gives CDR1 LNHDA, CDR2 SQIVND (reference sequence). Deletions cut 5 bases from V and 4 bases from J, with 13 bases between. This CDR3 contains 14 residues. CDR3 loop: CASSYDSSSDTQYF. The CDR3 DNA is TGTGCCAGTAGTTATGACAGCTCCTCAGATACGCAGTATTTT.

A few counts support this clonotype. This sequence joins TRBV3-1 and TRBJ2-1, with a possible D match to TRBD2 (7 bases). Trimming stripped 2 bases from V and 10 bases from J, with 12 bases between. This CDR3 has 13 residues. CDR1 LGHDT and CDR2 YNNKEL come from the germline V gene (reference sequence). CDR3 loop: CASSQNSGGEQFF. Here the CDR3 DNA reads TGTGCCAGCAGCCAAAATTCGGGGGGCGAGCAGTTCTTC.

In its sample, this clonotype was seen many times. The genes are TRBV7-8 and TRBJ2-5, with D perhaps TRBD2 (5 bases). V was shortened by 5 bases and J by 5 bases, with 12 bases between the two germline ends. The CDR3 loop spans 13 amino acids. Germline V gives CDR1 SGHVS, CDR2 FQNEAQ. This CDR3 reads CASSPREGETQYF. The DNA for the CDR3 is TGTGCCAGCAGCCCCCGAGAGGGCGAGACCCAGTACTTC.

The chain combines TRBV6-2 or TRBV6-3 with TRBJ1-1; maybe TRBD1 (5 bases). Germline V gene data show CDR1 as MNHEY and CDR2 as SVGEGT. Trimming stripped 5 bases from V and 0 bases from J, with 19 bases between. The CDR3 loop spans 17 amino acids. DNA for the CDR3: TGTGCCAGCAGTCCCGGGACGCAGCTAGTTATGAACACTGAAGCTTTCTTT. Residues: CASSPGTQLVMNTEAFF.

This clonotype has just one count. The J gene is TRBJ1-3, the V gene TRBV6-2 or TRBV6-3; 8 bases fit TRBD1. With 8 bases clipped from V and 0 bases from J, the junction kept 9 bases outside the gene matches. Per germline, CDR1 MNHEY and CDR2 SVGEGT. This CDR3 is 16 amino acids long. CDR3 DNA sequence: TGTGCCAGCCGCCCCTGGGGACAGGACTCTGGAAACACCATATATTTT. It translates to CASRPWGQDSGNTIYF.

This rearrangement joins TRBV15 to TRBJ2-3; no reliable D call. CDR1 LNHNV and CDR2 YYDKDF come from the germline V gene (reference sequence). Trimming left V 3 bases short and J 6 bases short, with 16 bases between. This CDR3 comprises 15 residues. This CDR3 is CATSSQRSRYDTQYF. In DNA form, the CDR3 reads TGTGCCACCAGCAGCCAGAGATCGCGGTATGATACGCAGTATTTT. The variable domain in full, completed from reference TRBV15 and TRBJ2-3, reads DAMVIQNPRYQVTQFGKPVTLSCSQTLNHNVMYWYQQKSSQAPKLLFHYYDKDFNNEADTPDNFQSRRPNTSFCFLDIRSPGLGDTAMYLCATSSQRSRYDTQYFGPGTRLTVL.

There are many counts of this clonotype. This chain uses TRBV7-6 with TRBJ2-7, with TRBD2 identical over 9 bases. CDR1 SGHVS and CDR2 FNYEAQ come from the germline V gene. CDR3 length equals 18 residues. The V and J ends lost 3 bases and 0 bases, in that order; junction bases with no gene match: 12. CDR3: CASSFPSTSGHSSYEQYF. CDR3 nucleotides: TGTGCCAGCAGCTTTCCTTCCACTAGCGGGCATAGCTCCTACGAGCAGTACTTC. Together with reference TRBV7-6 and TRBJ2-7, the CDR3 gives the full variable domain: GAGVSQSPRYKVTKRGQDVALRCDPISGHVSLYWYRQALGQGPEFLTYFNYEAQQDKSGLPNDRFSAERPEGSISTLTIQRTEQRDSAMYRCASSFPSTSGHSSYEQYFGPGTRLTVT.

This clonotype was counted a few times. The chain joins TRBV2 to TRBJ1-1; D might be TRBD1 (5 bases). Germline CDR1 SNHLY, CDR2 FYNNEI. CDR3 length: 15 amino acids. Trimming cost V 5 bases and J 1 base, with 14 bases left between them. This CDR3 reads CASSPEGLGNTEAFF. The CDR3 nucleotides are TGTGCCAGCAGTCCCGAGGGGCTCGGGAACACTGAAGCTTTCTTT.